This T cell receptor (beta chain) stems from a study of blood T cell repertoires in COVID-19. CDR1 and CDR2 from the germline V gene are SQVTM and ANQGSEA. The CDR3 has 12 residues. Trimming pared 4 bases from V and 0 bases from J, leaving 6 bases between. Per the authors' pipeline: Cell counts per sample came from amplifying reference gene primers. Sequenced by immunoSEQ multiplex PCR; TCRdb stores in-frame clones only, minus some. Clone size and the V and J calls come from that table; the DNA yielded D and trimming. The data contain around 65,000 clones, around 80% of them singletons. This receptor was taken from a man older than 75 with acute or convalescent COVID-19. The material sequenced was peripheral blood. The chain uses TRBV29-1 and TRBJ1-1; maybe TRBD1 (5 bases). This CDR3 is CSVGRVNTEAFF. CDR3 DNA: TGCAGCGTTGGCAGGGTGAACACTGAAGCTTTCTTT.